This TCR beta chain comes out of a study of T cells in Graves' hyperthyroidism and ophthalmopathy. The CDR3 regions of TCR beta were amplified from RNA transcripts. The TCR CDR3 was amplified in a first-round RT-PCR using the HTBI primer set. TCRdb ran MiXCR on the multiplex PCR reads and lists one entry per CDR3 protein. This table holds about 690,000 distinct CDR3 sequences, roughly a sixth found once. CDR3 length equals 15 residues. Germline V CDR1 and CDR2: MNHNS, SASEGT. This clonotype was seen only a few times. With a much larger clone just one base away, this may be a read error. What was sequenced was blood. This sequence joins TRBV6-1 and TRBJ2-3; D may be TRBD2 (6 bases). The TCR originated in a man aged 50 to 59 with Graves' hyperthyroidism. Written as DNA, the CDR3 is TGTGCCGGCAGCTACGGTACGGGAGATGCAGATACGCAGTATTTT. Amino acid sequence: CAGSYGTGDADTQYF.